This T cell receptor beta chain was sequenced in a study of read filtering for tumor transcriptome and immune sequencing. Study context: The cohort had about 16 men and approximately 13 women aged roughly 40 to 90, mean roughly 71 years. DNase treatment preceded whole-transcriptome library preparation. Findings and caveats of the study: Correlation between methods rose after single-read clonotypes were removed.

In this sample, this clonotype turned up a few times. Its antigen remains unidentified. Just one base apart from a much larger clone, this may be a read error. From roughly 400 ng of RNA, a library with molecular barcoded alpha/delta and beta/gamma adaptors was made. Using its own MiXCR run on the reads, TCRdb lists one record per CDR3 protein. The sample lists over 50,000 distinct CDR3 sequences, roughly 13% occurring once. The germline V gene encodes CDR1 KGHDR and CDR2 SFDVKD. This CDR3 has 16 amino acids. J is TRBJ2-1 and V is TRBV24-1; TRBD1 aligns across 8 bases. Source material: a population of CD138-negative cells sorted from bone marrow. This sequence was found in a donor aged 40 or older with multiple myeloma. The CDR3 spells CATSDLGQGAYNGQFF. CDR3 coding DNA: TGTGCCACCAGTGATTTGGGCCAGGGGGCATACAATGGGCAGTTCTTC.